The 16 T cell receptor beta chains listed next were all sequenced from one sample in a study of T cells in localized non-small cell lung cancer. The data were produced by immunoSEQ multiplex PCR, yet TCRdb's version contains in-frame clones alone and is incomplete. The profile shows approximately 37,000 clones, about 88% of them singletons. The sequencing here drew on peripheral blood, taken before any cancer treatment. The receptors derive from a man aged 18 to 49 with stage I lung adenocarcinoma.

DNA for the CDR3: TGCAGCGTTCAGGGTTCTCGAGGCACTGAAGCTTTCTTT. It encodes CSVQGSRGTEAFF. The J gene is TRBJ1-1, the V gene TRBV29-1, with D possibly matching TRBD1 (5 bases). The CDR3 is 13 amino acids. Germline-derived CDR1 and CDR2 are SQVTM and ANQGSEA. Trimming pared 5 bases from V and 4 bases from J, leaving 14 bases between.

The chain couples TRBV10-3 to TRBJ1-3; 7 bases match TRBD1. The CDR3 extends over 15 amino acids. The V gene's germline CDR1 is ENHRY and CDR2 SYGVKD. V lost 6 bases and J lost 0; bases outside the gene matches: 5. CDR3 protein: CAIRRDSNSGNTIYF. The CDR3 coding sequence is TGTGCCATCAGGCGGGACAGCAACTCTGGAAACACCATATATTTT.

A word on this clone: This CDR3 is also generated by other DNA sequences in the sample. V and J are TRBV28 and TRBJ2-4; D is uncertain. The CDR3 extends over 14 amino acids. Trimming stripped 4 bases from V and 10 bases from J, with 17 bases between. Germline V gene sequence: CDR1 MDHEN, CDR2 SYDVKM. CDR3 loop: CASSSPGARNIQYF. In nucleotides, the CDR3 is TGTGCCAGCAGTTCCCCCGGCGCCCGAAATATTCAGTACTTC.

V gene TRBV5-4 combines with J gene TRBJ2-3; D is uncertain. The V gene lost 6 bases and the J gene lost 0 bases, with 8 bases spanning the gap. Germline lookup yields CDR1 SGHNT and CDR2 YYREEE (reference sequence). This CDR3 spans 13 amino acids. The CDR3 DNA follows: TGTGCCAGCAAATTTCCTAGCACAGATACGCAGTATTTT. Its protein product is CASKFPSTDTQYF.

The DNA for the CDR3 is TGTGCCAGCAGTTGGGGACAGGGGGCGGCTGAAGCTTTCTTT. The encoded protein is CASSWGQGAAEAFF. V is TRBV6-5 and J is TRBJ1-1; TRBD1 agrees at 12 bases. The CDR3 is 14 residues long. CDR1 is MNHEY, CDR2 SVGAGI, per germline. After removal of 4 bases from V and 6 bases from J, the junction contained 3 bases not matched to a gene.

The chain uses TRBV6-6 and TRBJ1-5; TRBD1 might be the D (5 bases). Between the trimmed V and J ends, which lost 2 bases and 7 bases, there was a span of 12 bases. The CDR3 is 14 residues long. Germline CDR1 is MNHNY and CDR2 is SVGAGI (reference sequence). The CDR3 nucleotides read TGTGCCAGCAGTTACCAGAAGGGGTTGCAGCCCCAGCATTTT. Amino acid sequence: CASSYQKGLQPQHF.

This CDR3 is CASSLPGGDFYNEQFF. DNA for the CDR3: TGTGCCAGCAGTTTGCCCGGGGGCGATTTCTACAATGAGCAGTTCTTC. The chain has TRBV28 and TRBJ2-1; the D gene could be TRBD1 or TRBD2 (6 bases each). Trimming removed 3 bases from V and 3 bases from J, with 15 bases in between. The CDR3 consists of 16 residues. CDR1 is MDHEN, CDR2 SYDVKM, per germline. The variable domain in full, with the rest retrieved from reference TRBV28 and TRBJ2-1, is DVKVTQSSRYLVKRTGEKVFLECVQDMDHENMFWYRQDPGLGLRLIYFSYDVKMKEKGDIPEGYSVSREKKERFSLILESASTNQTSMYLCASSLPGGDFYNEQFFGPGTRLTVL.

V and J are TRBV10-3 and TRBJ2-7; no firm D call. The length of the CDR3 is 14 residues. From germline, CDR1 is ENHRY and CDR2 SYGVKD. Trimming took 0 bases from V and 4 from J, leaving 10 bases between them. The CDR3 region is CAISESTVRYEQYF. CDR3 nucleotide sequence: TGTGCCATCAGTGAGTCCACAGTACGGTACGAGCAGTACTTC.

The chain combines TRBV4-3 with TRBJ1-4, with D possibly being TRBD1 (5 bases). Deletions cut 4 bases from V and 6 bases from J, with 15 bases between. Per the germline V gene, CDR1 is LGHNA and CDR2 is YSLEER. The CDR3 is made up of 15 amino acids. The CDR3 region has the DNA TGCGCCAGCAGCCGGGGACGGGGCGGGGATGAAAAACTGTTTTTT. It translates to CASSRGRGGDEKLFF.

The rearrangement links TRBV7-3 to TRBJ2-3; 12 bases fit TRBD2. V shed 5 bases, J shed 5 bases, and the junction held 5 bases outside the gene matches. CDR3 length: 15 amino acids. Germline CDR1 and CDR2: SGHTA and FQGTGA. In nucleotides, the CDR3 is TGTGCCAGCAGCACCGGACTAGCGGGGAGAGATACGCAGTATTTT. Its protein is CASSTGLAGRDTQYF.

This clone was picked up one time. The J gene is TRBJ2-1, the V gene TRBV2; 15 bases agree with TRBD2. After removal of 5 bases from V and 8 bases from J, the junction contained 4 bases not matched to a gene. This CDR3 has 15 amino acids. From germline, CDR1 is SNHLY and CDR2 FYNNEI. Here the CDR3 reads CASSWTSGGADEQFF. The CDR3, as DNA: TGTGCCAGCAGTTGGACTAGCGGGGGGGCGGATGAGCAGTTCTTC.

This clone was seen a few times. This sequence joins TRBV27 and TRBJ1-1, with a possible D match to TRBD1 (5 bases). Germline-derived CDR1 and CDR2 are MNHEY and SMNVEV (reference sequence). The CDR3 runs to 14 residues. The V end was cut by 6 bases, the J end by 2 bases, with 13 bases between. The CDR3 protein is CASSAVGANTEAFF. The CDR3 DNA sequence: TGTGCCAGCAGCGCCGTAGGGGCCAACACTGAAGCTTTCTTT.

The chain joins TRBV30 to TRBJ1-2, with TRBD1 matching over 7 bases. After removal of 2 bases from V and 3 bases from J, the junction contained 6 bases not matched to a gene. The CDR3 runs to 14 residues. Germline V gene lookup returns CDR1 GTSNPN and CDR2 SVGIG (reference sequence). The CDR3 region is CAWSYRQGDYGYTF. The CDR3 DNA is TGTGCCTGGAGTTATAGACAGGGCGACTATGGCTACACCTTC. Together with reference TRBV30 and TRBJ1-2, the CDR3 gives the full variable domain: SQTIHQWPATLVQPVGSPLSLECTVEGTSNPNLYWYRQAAGRGLQLLFYSVGIGQISSEVPQNLSASRPQDRQFILSSKKLLLSDSGFYLCAWSYRQGDYGYTFGSGTRLTVV.

The chain couples TRBV27 to TRBJ2-2; D is tentatively TRBD1 or TRBD2 (5 bases each). This CDR3 region has 14 residues. Trimming shortened V by 1 base and J by 4 bases, and 7 bases separated the two germline ends. Germline CDR1 is MNHEY and CDR2 is SMNVEV (reference sequence). The CDR3 sequence is CASSLLGVTGELFF. CDR3 nucleotides: TGTGCCAGCAGTTTATTGGGGGTCACCGGGGAGCTGTTTTTT.

The rearrangement uses TRBV7-3 and TRBJ2-3; no clear D gene. The CDR3 contains 14 residues. Germline loops: CDR1 SGHTA, CDR2 FQGTGA. The V and J ends lost 2 bases and 2 bases respectively, with 8 bases between them. Here the CDR3 DNA reads TGTGCCAGCAGCTTAGGGCTTGACACAGATACGCAGTATTTT. Translating it yields CASSLGLDTDTQYF.

The chain joins TRBV6-1 to TRBJ1-2; no reliable D call. Germline V gives CDR1 MNHNS, CDR2 SASEGT. V was shortened by 10 bases and J by 2 bases, with 8 bases between the two germline ends. The CDR3 extends over 11 amino acids. The CDR3 loop is CATVVNYGYTF. The CDR3 nucleotides are TGTGCCACCGTTGTAAACTATGGCTACACCTTC.